Listed below are T cell receptor beta chains from one sample, sequenced in a study of type 1 and type 2 diabetes patients. TCRdb reprocessed the multiplex PCR reads via MiXCR and lists one record per CDR3 protein. The sample lists 250,000 or so distinct CDR3 sequences, 45% to 60% occurring once. Sequenced: peripheral blood mononuclear cells (PBMCs). Source of these receptors: a man younger than 30 with type 2 diabetes. The CDR3 runs from the conserved cysteine through the conserved F or W. The D gene is left open where the match is weak. Size values are once, few and many counts, or a class for expanded clones, and some rows have none.

d_gene,abundance,j_gene,v_gene,CDR3nt,CDR3aa
.,.,TRBJ1-1,TRBV7-8,TGTGCCAGCAGCTTATCCAGGGACACTGAAGCTTTCTTT,CASSLSRDTEAFF
.,.,TRBJ1-2,TRBV14,TGTGCCAGCAGCCAAGTTGGTTCTACCTATGGCTACACCTTC,CASSQVGSTYGYTF
TRBD2,.,TRBJ2-1,TRBV19,TGTGCCAGTAGTATATTAGCGGGAGGGCCCCTAGGGGAGCAGTTCTTC,CASSILAGGPLGEQFF
TRBD2,few,TRBJ2-5,TRBV29-1,TGCAGCGTTTTAGCGGGAGATAAGAGGGAGACCCAGTACTTC,CSVLAGDKRETQYF
.,many,TRBJ1-1,TRBV7-3,TGTGCCAGCAGCATACAGGGACGCACTGAAGCTTTCTTT,CASSIQGRTEAFF
TRBD1,many,TRBJ2-1,TRBV2,TGTGCCAGCAGGCAGGGACAGGGTCTCAATGAGCAGTTCTTC,CASRQGQGLNEQFF
.,.,TRBJ2-5,TRBV5-4,TGTGCCACACAAGCGGGTAGGGAAGAGACCCAGTACTTC,CATQAGREETQYF
TRBD1,.,TRBJ2-5,TRBV27,TGTGCCATCAGTGCACAGGGGCGGCAAGAGACCCAGTACTTC,CAISAQGRQETQYF
TRBD2,few,TRBJ2-5,TRBV7-8,TGTGCCAGCAGCTTTACGGGGGGGGTGACCCAGTACTTC,CASSFTGGVTQYF
TRBD1,.,TRBJ2-7,TRBV20-1,TGCAGTGCTGCCGGGACAGGAAAATACGAGCAGTACTTC,CSAAGTGKYEQYF
.,few,TRBJ2-7,TRBV7-2,TGTGCCAGCAGCTTAGACCAGGGACACTTCTCCTACGAGCAGTACTTC,CASSLDQGHFSYEQYF
.,.,TRBJ2-7,TRBV10-2,TGCGCCAGCATAGAGACCGGGGGCTACGAGCAGTACTTC,CASIETGGYEQYF
.,.,TRBJ2-7,TRBV28,TGTGCCAGCAGTTTACCTTTCGGGGCAGTTCGCTCCTACGAGCAGTACTTC,CASSLPFGAVRSYEQYF
TRBD1,.,TRBJ1-1,TRBV30,TGTGCCCACCGCGGGGCAGGGGGCACTGAAGCTTTCTTT,CAHRGAGGTEAFF
TRBD2,.,TRBJ2-7,TRBV18,TGTGCCAGCTCACGAGCGGGAGCTGGCTACGAGCAGTACTTC,CASSRAGAGYEQYF
TRBD1,few,TRBJ2-7,TRBV5-1,TGCGCCAGCAGCTTGACCTCCGGGACAGGGTTCTACGAGCAGTACTTC,CASSLTSGTGFYEQYF
TRBD2,few,TRBJ2-2,TRBV7-9,TGTGCCAGCAGCTTCATGGGACTAGCGGCGATCGGGGAGCTGTTTTTT,CASSFMGLAAIGELFF
.,.,TRBJ2-7,TRBV30,TGTGCCGGGAGCTCCCCCAGACGTTACGCTGAACTCTACGAGCAGTACTTC,CAGSSPRRYAELYEQYF
.,.,TRBJ1-4,TRBV12-3/TRBV12-4,TGTGCCAGCAGTTTATCCGGGGGGGAACTGTTTTTT,CASSLSGGELFF
.,.,TRBJ1-6,TRBV30,TGTGCCTGGAGTGTACTCGAATACAGCTCTCTCCACTTT,CAWSVLEYSSLHF
.,.,TRBJ2-7,TRBV20-1,TGCAGTGCTGACCGGGACCAACCCACCTACGAGCAGTACTTC,CSADRDQPTYEQYF
.,.,TRBJ1-1,TRBV12-3/TRBV12-4,TGTGCCAGCAGTTTTTTCCGGGGGAACACTGAAGCTTTCTTT,CASSFFRGNTEAFF
.,.,TRBJ2-7,TRBV2,TGTGCCAGCAGCCAATCGAGAGCCGGCGAGCAGTACTTC,CASSQSRAGEQYF
TRBD2,.,TRBJ2-5,TRBV10-3,TGTGCCATCAGTGAGCCTACCGGGAGGCGGGAGACCCAGTACTTC,CAISEPTGRRETQYF
.,.,TRBJ1-4,TRBV20-1,TGCAGTGCTTACAGGGCTGTCGGTGCGACTAATGAAAAACTGTTTTTT,CSAYRAVGATNEKLFF
.,.,TRBJ1-5,TRBV19,TGTGCCAGTAGTTACCCCGCTCAGCCCCAGCATTTT,CASSYPAQPQHF
.,many,TRBJ2-7,TRBV14,TGTGCCAGCAGCCAAACCTACGAGCAGTACTTC,CASSQTYEQYF
.,few,TRBJ2-7,TRBV7-2,TGTGCCAGCAGCTCCCCGGGACTGTCCTACGAGCAGTACTTC,CASSSPGLSYEQYF
.,.,TRBJ1-1,TRBV5-1,TGCGCCAGCAGCTTGAACGTCGGGGGTTTGGGTGAAGCTTTCTTT,CASSLNVGGLGEAFF
.,.,TRBJ1-2,TRBV9,TGTGCCAGCAGCCAAGAGGGGTGGGCTTATGGCTACACCTTC,CASSQEGWAYGYTF
TRBD1,.,TRBJ1-5,TRBV6-5,TGTGCCAGCAGTTACACAAGACAGGGCAGTCAGCCCCAGCATTTT,CASSYTRQGSQPQHF
TRBD1,.,TRBJ1-1,TRBV19,TGTGCCAGTAGGGGACAGGGTCTGGGGACTGAAGCTTTCTTT,CASRGQGLGTEAFF
.,.,TRBJ2-1,TRBV6-5,TGTGCCAGCAGCCCAGCTGGACATGAGCAGTTCTTC,CASSPAGHEQFF
TRBD2,.,TRBJ2-3,TRBV18,TGTGCCAGCTCATTGGGACTAGCGGGGGCCAGTAGCGCAGATACGCAGTATTTT,CASSLGLAGASSADTQYF
.,.,TRBJ2-7,TRBV7-6,TGTGCCAGCAGCCACTCATTGGGTTACGAGCAGTACTTC,CASSHSLGYEQYF
.,once,TRBJ2-7,TRBV12-3/TRBV12-4,TGTGCCAGCAGTTTAGCGCGAGGGGTAACCTACGAGCAGTACTTC,CASSLARGVTYEQYF
TRBD1,.,TRBJ2-7,TRBV5-6,TGTGCCAGCAGCTTTCCGGGACAGAGTTACGAGCAGTACTTC,CASSFPGQSYEQYF
.,many,TRBJ1-5,TRBV2,TGTGCCAGCAGTGATCCCGTAGGCAATCAGCCCCAGCATTTT,CASSDPVGNQPQHF
.,many,TRBJ2-2,TRBV25-1,TGTGCCAGCAGTGATGTAGCTGGCACCGGGGAGCTGTTTTTT,CASSDVAGTGELFF
TRBD1,.,TRBJ1-2,TRBV2,TGTGCCAGCAGTTATCTACAGGGGGCAAACTATGGCTACACCTTC,CASSYLQGANYGYTF
TRBD2,once,TRBJ2-1,TRBV5-1,TGCGCCAGCAGCTTGGGACTAGCGGGGGCCGCCTACAATGAGCAGTTCTTC,CASSLGLAGAAYNEQFF
.,.,TRBJ2-6,TRBV27,TGTGCCAGCAGTTTATCAACCTACGGACCTGGGGCCAACGTCCTGACTTTC,CASSLSTYGPGANVLTF
.,.,TRBJ2-5,TRBV19,TGTGCAGCGGGGACATTCAGGGAGACCCAGTACTTC,CAAGTFRETQYF
.,.,TRBJ2-7,TRBV15,TGTGCCACCAGCGGAGAGGTGAGCGACTCCTACGAGCAGTACTTC,CATSGEVSDSYEQYF
.,.,TRBJ2-6,TRBV20-1,TGCAGTGCTAGAGGGCGGACCTACTCTGGGGCCAACGTCCTGACTTTC,CSARGRTYSGANVLTF
.,.,TRBJ1-5,TRBV13,TGTGCCAGCAGCTTAGGCAGGGGGCCCCAGCATTTT,CASSLGRGPQHF
.,.,TRBJ2-7,TRBV20-1,TGCAGTTGTGAGGGCCGCTACGAGCAGTACTTC,CSCEGRYEQYF
.,.,TRBJ1-1,TRBV6-5,TGTGCCAGCAGTTACTCGTCAGGGCTCCTTATGAGCACTGAAGCTTTCTTT,CASSYSSGLLMSTEAFF
.,.,TRBJ1-2,TRBV28,TGTGCCAGCAGTTTCTCTTTCTATGGCTACACCTTC,CASSFSFYGYTF
TRBD2,.,TRBJ2-3,TRBV5-1,TGCGCCAGCAGCTTGGCGAGGACTAGCGGGGCAGATACGCAGTATTTT,CASSLARTSGADTQYF
.,.,TRBJ2-1,TRBV4-2,TGTGCCAGCAGCCCCCCCGCCCTGGAAAGGGCCAATCAGCAGTTCTTC,CASSPPALERANQQFF
TRBD1,few,TRBJ2-7,TRBV12-3/TRBV12-4,TGTGCCAGCAGTTCCAGGGGACAGGGTGTCTACGAGCAGTACTTC,CASSSRGQGVYEQYF
.,.,TRBJ1-5,TRBV30,TGTGCCTGGAGTGTCGGGGTCCGCAGCAATCAGCCCCAGCATTTT,CAWSVGVRSNQPQHF
.,.,TRBJ2-7,TRBV20-1,TGCAGTGCTAGATTTTTGGGTGAGCAGTACTTC,CSARFLGEQYF